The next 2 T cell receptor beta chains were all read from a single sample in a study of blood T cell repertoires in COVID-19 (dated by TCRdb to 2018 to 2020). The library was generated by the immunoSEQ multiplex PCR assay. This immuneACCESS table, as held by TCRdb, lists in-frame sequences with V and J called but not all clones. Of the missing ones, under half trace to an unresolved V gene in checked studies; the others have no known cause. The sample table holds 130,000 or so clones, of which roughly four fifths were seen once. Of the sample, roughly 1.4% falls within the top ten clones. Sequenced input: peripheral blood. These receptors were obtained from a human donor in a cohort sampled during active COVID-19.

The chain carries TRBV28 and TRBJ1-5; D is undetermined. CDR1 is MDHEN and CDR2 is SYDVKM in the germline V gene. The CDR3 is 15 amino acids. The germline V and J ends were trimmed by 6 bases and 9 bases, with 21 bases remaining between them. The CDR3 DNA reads TGTGCCAGCAGAGTAATAGACGCAGCGAGGAGGCCCCAGCATTTT. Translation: CASRVIDAARRPQHF.

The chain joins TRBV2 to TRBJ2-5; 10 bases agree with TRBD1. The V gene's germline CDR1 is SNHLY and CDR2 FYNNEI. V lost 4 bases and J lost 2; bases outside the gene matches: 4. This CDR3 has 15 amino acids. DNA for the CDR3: TGTGCCAGCAGTGCCGGGACAGGGGAACAAGAGACCCAGTACTTC. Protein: CASSAGTGEQETQYF. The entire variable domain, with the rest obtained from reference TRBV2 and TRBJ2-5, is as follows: EPEVTQTPSHQVTQMGQEVILRCVPISNHLYFYWYRQILGQKVEFLVSFYNNEISEKSEIFDDQFSVERPDGSNFTLKIRSTKLEDSAMYFCASSAGTGEQETQYFGPGTRLLVL.